This T cell receptor beta chain is drawn from a study of blood T cells in healthy people across ages. This clonotype was seen a few times. Its cognate antigen is unknown. Whole-study findings and limits: Unsorted PBMCs ruled out conclusive naive versus antigen-experienced comparison.

Sample-barcoded 5' priming and a J-beta primer mix drove a second PCR of 7 to 11 cycles. Tagging of each cDNA molecule was performed by a template-switch adaptor with 12 random nucleotides. TCRdb passed the 5' RACE reads through MiXCR, listing each CDR3 protein once. Of nearly 800,000 distinct CDR3 sequences in the sample, 45% to 70% were seen once. This CDR3 has 13 residues. Germline lookup yields CDR1 SQVTM and CDR2 ANQGSEA. Trimming took off 3 bases at V and 7 bases at J, with 13 bases between the two ends. The chain combines TRBV29-1 with TRBJ2-1; D is uncertain. The sequenced sample consisted of blood. The clonotype comes from a man between 35 and 55 years old in good health. The CDR3 is CSVDLRVGNEQFF. The CDR3 DNA reads TGCAGCGTTGATCTTAGGGTGGGTAATGAGCAGTTCTTC.